Sequencing of this TCR beta chain was carried out in a study of graft-versus-host responses after intestinal transplantation (dated by TCRdb to the early 2020s). In the study overall: Multivisceral, liver-intestinal, or isolated intestinal transplants were received by the recipients. Samples from three later patients were sequenced in-house on an Illumina MiSeq with MiXCR processing rather than by the commercial service. A cohort of 24 intestinal transplant recipients, including one retransplant, was enrolled, and a few patients lacking pretransplant specimens were excluded. Graft-versus-host and host-versus-graft alloreactive T cell clones were tracked in the graft, circulation and bone marrow after intestinal transplantation using bulk TCR-beta CDR3 sequencing. Donor T cell macrochimerism was defined as a peak of at least 4% donor T cells among recipient peripheral blood mononuclear cells. Anti-thymocyte globulin induction was given to all recipients, followed by maintenance tacrolimus and steroids for two to four years. To identify alloreactive clones, pre-transplant mixed lymphocyte reaction products were sequenced and then compared with unstimulated pre-transplant donor and recipient T cells.

The library was made by the immunoSEQ multiplex PCR assay. For most patients, genomic DNA was isolated using the Qiagen DNeasy Blood and Tissue Kit and was shipped frozen to Adaptive Biotechnologies for TCR sequencing. High-throughput TCR-beta CDR3 sequencing of genomic DNA from most patients was performed by Adaptive Biotechnologies. Per the authors' processing: Adaptive's ImmunoSEQ software supplied the TCR sequencing data for 18 patients, while MiXCR and VDJtools were used to process a few other patients. To correct CD4 versus CD8 sorting errors, sequences present in both subsets at a frequency ratio below 5:1 were removed. Because the origin of CDR3 nucleotide sequences shared between donor and recipient could not be assigned, those sequences were removed. Alloreactive clones required at least 2-fold expansion over unstimulated cells and minimum CFSE-low frequency of 0.002% (template counts) or 0.001% (read counts). Mappable clones were those detected in sequenced pre-transplant spleen, lymph node, or MLR CFSE-low populations of the donor or recipient. The cumulative frequency of alloreactive clones was calculated as a percentage of all sequences, weighted by copy number. TCRdb stores this immuneACCESS table with in-frame sequences only. Part of the clones is absent; in the studies checked, under half of the shortfall reflects unresolved V genes, and no reason is known for the rest. The DNA gave D and trimming, while V, J and clone size come from that table. The sample includes tens of thousands of clones, with roughly 91% observed a single time. Approximately 0.1% of the sample is in the top ten clones.

What this sample's time point label stands for: cells obtained before transplantation from donor or recipient. CD3+CD4+ and CD3+CD8+ populations were FACS-sorted from unstimulated pre-transplant donor and recipient cells taken from spleen or lymph nodes. Cut back by 4 bases and 2 bases, the V and J ends lie 9 bases apart. Via the germline V gene, CDR1 is MGHDK and CDR2 SYGVNS. The CDR3 spans 13 residues, from the cysteine through the phenylalanine. Of the read, only the CDR3 DNA is kept; its 39 bases are in frame from base 1. Turning to this clone: Its binding antigen is unknown. Within one base of it there is no much larger clone, and no base qualities were kept.

The study at large found these results: In the allografts of patients with donor T cell macrochimerism, GvH to HvG T cell clonal ratios were high. Early after transplant, peak levels of circulating GvH clones were found to be associated with declines in HvG clones. Conclusions were limited by the relatively low number and heterogeneity of intestinal transplant patients. GvH clones were detected in recipient bone marrow, and some appeared earlier in ileal mucosa or blood, consistent with an intestinal mucosal origin.

The V gene is TRBV25-1 and the J gene is TRBJ2-7, with the D gene not confidently named. The receptor's source is a human donor who received an intestinal transplant. Source: unstimulated CD4+ T cells sorted from spleen or lymph node cells, taken before intestinal transplant. CDR3 protein: CASSGAEPYEQYF. DNA sequence: TGTGCCAGCAGTGGTGCAGAACCCTACGAGCAGTACTTC.